Sequencing of this TCR beta chain was carried out in a study of vaccination effects on CD4 cells after COVID-19. On the study more broadly: The ViraFEST assay expanded antigen-specific CD4+ T cells with viral peptide pools before sequencing. Study results and caveats: Healthy vaccinees had only 1 of 255 vaccine-induced clones cross-react with common cold coronaviruses. Convalescent patients numbered few in the study; early post-infection timepoints were missing entirely.

This clone was seen once. Antigen specificity is unknown. The repertoire was sequenced with immunoSEQ multiplex PCR; TCRdb's copy has only in-frame clones and lacks some. The sample has 45,000 to 60,000 clones, roughly 80% seen once; the top ten hold 3% to 3.5%. Trimming took 0 bases from V and 14 from J, leaving 19 bases between them. Per the germline V gene, CDR1 is SGHNT and CDR2 is YYREEE (reference sequence). The CDR3 loop spans 14 amino acids. Upon completion of 10 to 11 days in culture, CD4+ T cells were isolated. IL-2 medium was substituted for half the medium on days 3 and 7. The chain recombines TRBV5-4 with TRBJ2-3; TRBD2 is a possible D gene (6 bases). The input for sequencing was CD4+ T cells from PBMCs cultured without peptide, taken before COVID-19 vaccination. The TCR sequence derives from a human donor who received a COVID-19 vaccine. The CDR3 spells CASSLGLEGLLRYF. Here the CDR3 DNA reads TGTGCCAGCAGCTTGGGGCTGGAGGGACTCCTAAGGTATTTT. The whole variable domain, filled in from reference TRBV5-4 and TRBJ2-3, reads ETGVTQSPTHLIKTRGQQVTLRCSSQSGHNTVSWYQQALGQGPQFIFQYYREEENGRGNFPPRFSGLQFPNYSSELNVNALELDDSALYLCASSLGLEGLLRYFGPGTRLTVL.